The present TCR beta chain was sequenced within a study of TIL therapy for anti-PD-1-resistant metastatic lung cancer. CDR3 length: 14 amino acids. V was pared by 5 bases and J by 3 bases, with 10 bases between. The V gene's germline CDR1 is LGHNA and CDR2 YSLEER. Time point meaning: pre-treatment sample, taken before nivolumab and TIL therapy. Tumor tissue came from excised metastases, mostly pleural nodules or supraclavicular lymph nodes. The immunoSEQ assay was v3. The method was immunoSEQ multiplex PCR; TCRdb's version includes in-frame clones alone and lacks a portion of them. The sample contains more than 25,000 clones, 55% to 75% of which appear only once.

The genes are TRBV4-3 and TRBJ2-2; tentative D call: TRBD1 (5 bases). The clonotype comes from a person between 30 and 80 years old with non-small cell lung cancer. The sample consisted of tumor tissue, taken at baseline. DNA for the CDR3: TGCGCCAGCAGCACACGACAGTACACCGGGGAGCTGTTTTTT. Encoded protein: CASSTRQYTGELFF.